This is a list of T cell receptor beta chains from one sample in a study of a mutant IDH1 vaccine in newly diagnosed glioma. Measured with immunoSEQ multiplex PCR; TCRdb has only the in-frame clones, and not every one. The sample records 25,000 to 35,000 clones, around 80% being singletons. Sequences were derived from PBMCs, sampled from a glioma patient treated with radiotherapy, temozolomide or both. The origin of the receptors is a man between 25 and 39 years old with glioma. Each CDR3 is given with its conserved first and last residue. Clone size, where shown, is once, few, many, or a class for clones that have expanded.

abundance: NA
len: 13
j_gene: TRBJ2-2
v_gene: TRBV27
CDR3aa: CASSLTLTGELFF

abundance: NA
len: 11
j_gene: TRBJ2-7
v_gene: TRBV7-2
CDR3aa: CASSLYYEQYF

abundance: NA
len: 14
j_gene: TRBJ2-2
v_gene: TRBV2
CDR3aa: CASSWDSLTGELFF

abundance: NA
len: 14
j_gene: TRBJ2-2
v_gene: TRBV7-3
CDR3aa: CASSSQGITGELFF

abundance: once
len: 14
j_gene: TRBJ1-6
v_gene: TRBV5-4
CDR3aa: CASSRGQRDSPLHF

abundance: NA
len: 15
j_gene: TRBJ2-1
v_gene: TRBV2
CDR3aa: CASSGRARKDNEQFF

abundance: once
len: 15
j_gene: TRBJ2-1
v_gene: TRBV6-4
CDR3aa: CASSDGLAGDNEQFF

abundance: NA
len: 16
j_gene: TRBJ2-1
v_gene: TRBV29-1
CDR3aa: CSVSATGGGAYNEQFF

abundance: NA
len: 14
j_gene: TRBJ1-3
v_gene: TRBV9
CDR3aa: CASSVAGSGNTIYF

abundance: NA
len: 15
j_gene: TRBJ1-1
v_gene: TRBV4-3
CDR3aa: CASSQDAGAGTEAFF

abundance: NA
len: 14
j_gene: TRBJ2-7
v_gene: TRBV5-6
CDR3aa: CASSSRTGIEEQYF

abundance: NA
len: 14
j_gene: TRBJ2-1
v_gene: TRBV19
CDR3aa: CASSPTVQGNEQFF

abundance: NA
len: 12
j_gene: TRBJ1-2
v_gene: TRBV5-1
CDR3aa: CASSSTLGGYTF

abundance: NA
len: 14
j_gene: TRBJ2-2
v_gene: TRBV7-9
CDR3aa: CASSDRDKAGELFF

abundance: NA
len: 15
j_gene: TRBJ1-5
v_gene: TRBV4-1
CDR3aa: CASSPNEGGNQPQHF

abundance: NA
len: 12
j_gene: TRBJ1-2
v_gene: TRBV7-9
CDR3aa: CASSLLGRGYTF

abundance: once
len: 14
j_gene: TRBJ2-7
v_gene: TRBV15
CDR3aa: CATSRDGASYEQYF

abundance: NA
len: 16
j_gene: TRBJ2-1
v_gene: TRBV19
CDR3aa: CASSNGDIARGNEQFF

abundance: NA
len: 15
j_gene: TRBJ1-2
v_gene: TRBV4-3
CDR3aa: CASSQDLRGRYGYTF

abundance: NA
len: 15
j_gene: TRBJ2-7
v_gene: TRBV19
CDR3aa: CASTNPGGDSYEQYF

abundance: NA
len: 19
j_gene: TRBJ1-1
v_gene: TRBV7-3
CDR3aa: CASSLTPGTGGRMSTEAFF

abundance: once
len: 13
j_gene: TRBJ2-7
v_gene: TRBV7-3
CDR3aa: CASSRLGSYEQYF

abundance: NA
len: 15
j_gene: TRBJ1-3
v_gene: TRBV5-1
CDR3aa: CASSSSRGPGNTIYF

abundance: NA
len: 13
j_gene: TRBJ2-1
v_gene: TRBV4-1
CDR3aa: CASSRTGNNEQFF

abundance: NA
len: 13
j_gene: TRBJ1-1
v_gene: TRBV6-1
CDR3aa: CASSSTGETEAFF

abundance: NA
len: 18
j_gene: TRBJ1-2
v_gene: TRBV5-1
CDR3aa: CASSLASDRRSSNYGYTF

abundance: NA
len: 14
j_gene: TRBJ2-7
v_gene: TRBV7-2
CDR3aa: CASSSTSGGYEQYF

abundance: few
len: 12
j_gene: TRBJ2-3
v_gene: TRBV5-4
CDR3aa: CASSLRTDTQYF

abundance: few
len: 14
j_gene: TRBJ1-5
v_gene: TRBV2
CDR3aa: CASSKMGVMEPQHF

abundance: NA
len: 14
j_gene: TRBJ1-5
v_gene: TRBV7-6
CDR3aa: CASSRTAGDQPQHF

abundance: NA
len: 11
j_gene: TRBJ2-7
v_gene: TRBV30
CDR3aa: CAGSHRDLQYF

abundance: NA
len: 14
j_gene: TRBJ1-1
v_gene: TRBV6-1
CDR3aa: CASSDPRGGTEAFF

abundance: NA
len: 15
j_gene: TRBJ2-2
v_gene: TRBV19
CDR3aa: CASSIPGSNTGELFF

abundance: NA
len: 16
j_gene: TRBJ1-3
v_gene: TRBV6-5
CDR3aa: CASSYRGGTSGNTIYF

abundance: NA
len: 16
j_gene: TRBJ2-2
v_gene: TRBV4-1
CDR3aa: CASSVREARVIGELFF

abundance: once
len: 13
j_gene: TRBJ2-7
v_gene: TRBV5-1
CDR3aa: CASSRDRADEQYF

abundance: NA
len: 16
j_gene: TRBJ2-2
v_gene: TRBV10-3
CDR3aa: CAISEIEVSDTGELFF

abundance: NA
len: 15
j_gene: TRBJ2-7
v_gene: TRBV2
CDR3aa: CAYSGPGQGGYEQYF

abundance: NA
len: 17
j_gene: TRBJ2-6
v_gene: TRBV5-1
CDR3aa: CASSLVPGQPGANVLTF

abundance: NA
len: 11
j_gene: TRBJ2-3
v_gene: TRBV4-2
CDR3aa: CASMRGDTQYF

abundance: NA
len: 15
j_gene: TRBJ1-4
v_gene: TRBV11-2
CDR3aa: CASSFGTGINEKLFF

abundance: NA
len: 15
j_gene: TRBJ1-1
v_gene: TRBV5-1
CDR3aa: CASSPTSTANTEAFF

abundance: few
len: 11
j_gene: TRBJ2-5
v_gene: TRBV20-1
CDR3aa: CSASHQETQYF

abundance: NA
len: 17
j_gene: TRBJ1-1
v_gene: TRBV5-4
CDR3aa: CASSLGGGASGGPEAFF

abundance: NA
len: 14
j_gene: TRBJ1-2
v_gene: TRBV7-8
CDR3aa: CASSLGARGHGYTF

abundance: NA
len: 13
j_gene: TRBJ1-3
v_gene: TRBV10-3
CDR3aa: CASQGETGNTIYF

abundance: NA
len: 16
j_gene: TRBJ2-3
v_gene: TRBV9
CDR3aa: CASSVAGGKGTDTQYF

abundance: large
len: 15
j_gene: TRBJ2-7
v_gene: TRBV4-3
CDR3aa: CASSQDGGENYEQYF

abundance: NA
len: 15
j_gene: TRBJ2-3
v_gene: TRBV10-3
CDR3aa: CAISAGTGSTDTQYF

abundance: NA
len: 11
j_gene: TRBJ2-3
v_gene: TRBV5-4
CDR3aa: CASSFTDTQYF